The TCR beta chain under discussion was sequenced for a study of T-cell reconstitution after alpha-beta-depleted transplantation in children. This clonotype was detected ten times or more. Its target is unknown. Germline V gene data show CDR1 as SNHLY and CDR2 as FYNNEI. CDR3 size: 13 residues. V lost 5 bases, J lost 5 bases, and 10 bases lay in between. Unique molecular identifiers tagged the TCRbeta library. TCRdb reprocessed the PCR reads with MiXCR, giving one entry per CDR3 protein. The table records 90,000 to 130,000 distinct CDR3 sequences, 5.5% to 7% of them present only once. Study-wide points: Several hundred expanded graft clones reportedly were the source of alpha-beta T cells about two months after transplant. Among T cells one year after transplant, newly produced cells accounted for most counts and diversity.

The chain is built from TRBV2 and TRBJ1-5; D remains unclear. This sequence originates from a male patient aged 2-15 years who had a stem cell transplant for acute lymphoblastic leukemia, so the T cells may come from the graft donor. Specimen: PBMCs, mostly from graft donor cells, collected 360 days after TCRalphabeta/CD19-depleted stem cell transplant. The CDR3 is CASSSTGDQPQHF. The CDR3 DNA follows: TGTGCCAGCAGTTCCACTGGGGATCAGCCCCAGCATTTT.